The 16 T cell receptor beta chains in this list originate from one sample, sequenced in a study of siplizumab effects on memory and regulatory T cells. Only in-frame clones appear in the TCRdb table, and some are missing; sequencing was by immunoSEQ multiplex PCR. The table lists approximately 120,000 clones, around 93% of them singletons. Material: non-Treg CD4+ T cells sorted from blood. The receptors derive from a human donor in good health.

The V call is TRBV6-4, the J call TRBJ2-3; 7 bases match TRBD2. The CDR3 spans 15 residues. CDR1 is MRHNA and CDR2 is SNTAGT in the germline V gene. With V trimmed by 2 bases and J by 0 bases, 2 bases remained unmatched. This CDR3 is CASSDGRGSTDTQYF. CDR3 in DNA: TGTGCCAGCAGTGACGGGCGGGGGAGCACAGATACGCAGTATTTT.

This clone was picked up a small number of times. The chain has TRBV6-1 and TRBJ1-6, with D uncertain. The V gene lost 5 bases and the J gene lost 14 bases, with 13 bases spanning the gap. This CDR3 region has 12 residues. Per germline, CDR1 MNHNS and CDR2 SASEGT. The CDR3 loop reads CASSLTEFTLHF. As DNA, the CDR3 is TGTGCCAGCAGTCTTACGGAATTCACCCTCCACTTT.

The chain uses TRBV27 and TRBJ2-7, with TRBD1 identical over 8 bases. This CDR3 comprises 15 residues. V shed 5 bases and J 0 bases; nucleotides not matched to a gene: 6. Germline values: CDR1 MNHEY, CDR2 SMNVEV (reference sequence). CDR3 protein: CASSPRTGSSYEQYF. CDR3 bases: TGTGCCAGCAGTCCCCGGACAGGGAGCTCCTACGAGCAGTACTTC.

The V and J genes are TRBV7-9 and TRBJ1-4; TRBD1 agrees at 7 bases. The CDR3 runs to 17 residues. Trimming removed 5 bases from V and 0 bases from J; junction bases left unmatched: 9. Looked up from germline, CDR1 is SEHNR and CDR2 is FQNEAQ (reference sequence). The CDR3: CASSARDRLATNEKLFF. The CDR3 DNA reads as TGTGCCAGCAGCGCAAGGGACAGACTTGCAACTAATGAAAAACTGTTTTTT.

This chain connects TRBV6-6 to TRBJ1-2; D is possibly TRBD1 (6 bases). The V gene lost 10 bases and the J gene lost 4 bases, with 16 bases spanning the gap. This CDR3 region has 13 residues. Germline loops: CDR1 MNHNY, CDR2 SVGAGI (reference sequence). CDR3 in DNA: TGTGCCACCAAAGTGGGGGGCGGCTATGGCTACACCTTC. Amino acids: CATKVGGGYGYTF.

V and J are TRBV10-3 and TRBJ2-3, with TRBD2 matching over 9 bases. The V segment lost 6 bases and the J segment 4 bases; nucleotides outside the gene matches: 8. The V gene's germline CDR1 is ENHRY and CDR2 SYGVKD. This CDR3 contains 15 residues. The CDR3 coding sequence is TGTGCCATCAGGGGACTAGCTAGGGGGCCAGATACGCAGTATTTT. Translation: CAIRGLARGPDTQYF.

This clone was counted only a few times. J is TRBJ2-3 and V is TRBV2; D gene unclear. This CDR3 spans 11 amino acids. Trimming took 6 bases from V and 8 from J, leaving 9 bases between them. The germline V gene has CDR1 SNHLY and CDR2 FYNNEI. The CDR3 here is CASSTPGTQYF. CDR3 DNA: TGTGCCAGCAGCACTCCCGGTACGCAGTATTTT.

The chain couples TRBV4-1 to TRBJ1-2, with D possibly being TRBD1 (5 bases). The CDR3 runs 15 residues. The germline V and J ends were trimmed by 2 bases and 2 bases, with 12 bases remaining between them. The V gene's germline CDR1 is MGHRA and CDR2 YSYEKL. The DNA of the CDR3 is TGCGCCAGCAGCCAACCGGGACGTCAAAACTATGGCTACACCTTC. Protein sequence: CASSQPGRQNYGYTF.

J is TRBJ1-1 and V is TRBV28; no definite D call. Per germline, CDR1 MDHEN and CDR2 SYDVKM. This CDR3 is built from 11 residues. Trimming took 7 bases from V and 8 from J, leaving 11 bases between them. The CDR3 coding sequence is TGTGCCAGCAATTCGGCCCAAGAAGCTTTCTTT. It specifies CASNSAQEAFF.

The chain combines TRBV29-1 with TRBJ2-1; 12 nucleotides agree with TRBD2. V trimming: 4 bases; J trimming: 8 bases; junction bases outside the gene matches: 6. Germline loops: CDR1 SQVTM, CDR2 ANQGSEA. This CDR3 is 14 amino acids long. The CDR3 region has the DNA TGCAGCGTTGCTAGCGGGGGGGCCCAGGATGAGCAGTTCTTC. Translated, it gives CSVASGGAQDEQFF.

The V call is TRBV2, the J call TRBJ2-7; unclear D gene. Per the germline V gene, CDR1 is SNHLY and CDR2 is FYNNEI. The CDR3 length is 11 residues. The V and J ends lost 4 bases and 6 bases respectively, with 7 bases between them. The CDR3 region has the DNA TGTGCCAGCAGTGGAACATTCGAGCAGTACTTC. It codes for CASSGTFEQYF.

CDR3 amino acids: CASSLMTGELFF. The CDR3 nucleotides read TGTGCCAGCAGCTTAATGACCGGGGAGCTGTTTTTT. The chain employs TRBV7-3 and TRBJ2-2; D not resolved. Germline loops: CDR1 SGHTA, CDR2 FQGTGA. V was pared by 1 base and J by 5 bases, with 2 bases between. The CDR3 consists of 12 residues. Full variable domain (missing parts from reference TRBV7-3 and TRBJ2-2): GAGVSQTPSNKVTEKGKYVELRCDPISGHTALYWYRQSLGQGPEFLIYFQGTGAADDSGLPNDRFFAVRPEGSVSTLKIQRTERGDSAVYLCASSLMTGELFFGEGSRLTVL.

The J gene is TRBJ2-1, the V gene TRBV7-2; TRBD2 matches 9 bases. V lost 1 base, J lost 15 bases, and 7 bases stayed unmatched. The germline V gene encodes CDR1 SGHTA and CDR2 FQGNSA. The length of the CDR3 is 13 residues. The CDR3: CASSLERGARRFF. In nucleotides, the CDR3 is TGTGCCAGCAGCTTAGAGCGGGGGGCCCGGAGGTTCTTC.

The chain is built from TRBV6-5 and TRBJ2-7; TRBD1 agrees at 11 bases. The germline gives CDR1 MNHEY, CDR2 SVGAGI. The CDR3 extends over 15 amino acids. The J segment lost 6 bases and the V segment lost 6 bases, leaving 10 bases of the junction unmatched. Here the CDR3 reads CASSAPGQGDVEQYF. CDR3 in DNA: TGTGCCAGCAGCGCTCCGGGACAGGGGGACGTCGAGCAGTACTTC.

V gene TRBV2 combines with J gene TRBJ2-3; 10 bases map to TRBD2. Germline CDR1 SNHLY, CDR2 FYNNEI. V lost 1 base and J lost 6; bases outside the gene matches: 7. The CDR3 has 16 residues. CDR3 DNA: TGTGCCAGCAGTGAAGGAGGGCTAGCGGGGGCCGATACGCAGTATTTT. Translated: CASSEGGLAGADTQYF.

The CDR3 nucleotides read TGTGCTAGTGGTTTGAACCGACTAGCGGGTTCCAATGAGCAGTTCTTC. It yields the protein CASGLNRLAGSNEQFF. The chain joins TRBV12-5 to TRBJ2-1, with 10 bases aligning to TRBD2. Looked up from germline, CDR1 is LGHNT and CDR2 is FRNRAP. The CDR3 is 16 residues long. The junction had 7 bases not matched to a gene; V was cut back by 2 bases and J by 6 bases.